These 18 T cell receptor beta chains were sequenced from one sample in a study of T cell changes during pregnancy in multiple sclerosis. Assay used: immunoSEQ multiplex PCR; TCRdb lists only in-frame clones, some missing. The table has roughly 40,000 clones, around nine tenths seen once; the top ten hold under 4.5%. The source was CD8+ T cells from peripheral blood mononuclear cells, collected in the first trimester of pregnancy. All receptors derive from a female donor with multiple sclerosis, enrolled in a pregnancy study.

V gene TRBV5-5 combines with J gene TRBJ2-3; 10 bases fit TRBD2. The CDR3 has 15 residues. After removal of 0 bases from V and 8 bases from J, the junction contained 6 bases not matched to a gene. Germline V gene lookup returns CDR1 SGHKS and CDR2 YYEKEE (reference sequence). The CDR3 region has the DNA TGTGCCAGCAGCTTGGTAGCGGGGGGCCCCCGTACGCAGTATTTT. Encoded protein: CASSLVAGGPRTQYF.

The chain is built from TRBV10-3 and TRBJ1-5; D gene ambiguous. Between the trimmed V and J ends, which lost 6 bases and 0 bases, there was a span of 12 bases. Germline V gives CDR1 ENHRY, CDR2 SYGVKD. The CDR3 runs to 15 residues. The CDR3 DNA follows: TGTGCCATCAGCATCTCGGGGAATAGCAATCAGCCCCAGCATTTT. It yields the protein CAISISGNSNQPQHF.

Worth noting for this clone: Additional DNA sequences in this sample encode the identical CDR3. CDR3 bases: TGTGCCAGCAGCTTGAGCTACGAGCAGTACTTC. Its translation: CASSLSYEQYF. This chain uses TRBV7-2 with TRBJ2-7; D is uncertain. This CDR3 comprises 11 residues. Per germline, CDR1 SGHTA and CDR2 FQGNSA. The V end was cut by 3 bases, the J end by 3 bases, with 3 bases between.

The V call is TRBV5-6, the J call TRBJ2-5; TRBD1 aligns across 7 bases. Germline V lookup: CDR1 SGHDT, CDR2 YYEEEE. V gave up 4 bases and J gave up 2 bases; unmatched junction bases: 8. The CDR3 covers 15 residues. CDR3 nucleotides: TGTGCCAGCAGCGAACAGGGGTCCCAACAAGAGACCCAGTACTTC. Protein: CASSEQGSQQETQYF.

The rearrangement links TRBV11-3 to TRBJ2-5; perhaps TRBD2 as D (6 bases). CDR3 length: 14 amino acids. Trimming left V 1 base short and J 2 bases short, with 8 bases between. Germline assignment: CDR1 SGHNT and CDR2 YENEEA. CDR3 sequence reads: CASSLAGRQETQYF. The CDR3, as DNA: TGTGCCAGCAGCTTAGCCGGGAGACAAGAGACCCAGTACTTC.

This clone was picked up one time. This sequence joins TRBV29-1 and TRBJ2-3; 15 bases are shared with TRBD2. The CDR3 is 16 residues long. Germline V gives CDR1 SQVTM, CDR2 ANQGSEA. V trimming: 6 bases; J trimming: 7 bases; junction bases outside the gene matches: 11. The DNA of the CDR3 is TGCAGCGTCCTCGGGACTAGCGGGGGGCCTTCGAATACGCAGTATTTT. Translated: CSVLGTSGGPSNTQYF.

The DNA for the CDR3 is TGTGCCAGCAGCTTAGGGGGCGGTGAGCAGTTCTTC. Amino acid sequence: CASSLGGGEQFF. This chain connects TRBV7-3 to TRBJ2-1; maybe TRBD1 (6 bases). CDR1 and CDR2 (germline): SGHTA, FQGTGA. V was shortened by 2 bases and J by 9 bases, with 8 bases between the two germline ends. The CDR3 sequence is 12 residues long.

This clone was counted many times. This chain joins TRBV20-1 and TRBJ1-1; no definite D call. The V gene's germline CDR1 is DFQATT and CDR2 SNEGSKA (reference sequence). Trimming cost V 2 bases and J 3 bases, with 4 bases left between them. CDR3 size: 11 residues. CDR3 loop: CSARQDTEAFF. The CDR3 nucleotides read TGCAGTGCTAGACAGGACACTGAAGCTTTCTTT.

The V gene is TRBV19, the J gene TRBJ1-5; D is ambiguous. The CDR3 has 13 amino acids. V dropped 2 bases and J dropped 6 bases, with 8 bases sitting between them. Looked up from germline, CDR1 is LNHDA and CDR2 is SQIVND (reference sequence). CDR3 nucleotide sequence: TGTGCCAGTAGTATACCCGTTTCTCAGCCCCAGCATTTT. Amino acids: CASSIPVSQPQHF. The whole variable domain, filled in from reference TRBV19 and TRBJ1-5, reads DGGITQSPKYLFRKEGQNVTLSCEQNLNHDAMYWYRQDPGQGLRLIYYSQIVNDFQKGDIAEGYSVSREKKESFPLTVTSAQKNPTAFYLCASSIPVSQPQHFGDGTRLSIL.

The chain is built from TRBV19 and TRBJ2-7, with TRBD1 matching 7 bases. V lost 1 base to trimming and J lost 4 bases; unmatched junction nucleotides: 13. Looked up from germline, CDR1 is LNHDA and CDR2 is SQIVND (reference sequence). This CDR3 has 17 amino acids. CDR3 protein: CASSIGPGQPSIYEQYF. The CDR3 DNA is TGTGCCAGTAGTATAGGGCCGGGACAGCCAAGCATTTACGAGCAGTACTTC.

The gene calls are TRBV6-5 and TRBJ2-1; D might be TRBD1 (6 bases). V was pared by 0 bases and J by 5 bases, with 8 bases between. This CDR3 region has 14 residues. Germline V gene data show CDR1 as MNHEY and CDR2 as SVGAGI. Here the CDR3 reads CASSYSRQDNEQFF. The CDR3, as DNA: TGTGCCAGCAGTTACTCTCGACAGGACAATGAGCAGTTCTTC.

This chain joins TRBV7-2 and TRBJ1-3; tentatively, D is TRBD1 (5 bases). This CDR3 has 14 amino acids. Germline values: CDR1 SGHTA, CDR2 FQGNSA. V was shortened by 1 base and J by 6 bases, with 10 bases between the two germline ends. The CDR3 sequence: CASSLGRGANTIYF. The CDR3 DNA follows: TGTGCCAGCAGCTTAGGGAGGGGTGCAAACACCATATATTTT.

The chain employs TRBV7-9 and TRBJ2-1, with TRBD2 matching 11 bases. The CDR3 spans 16 residues. The V gene's germline CDR1 is SEHNR and CDR2 FQNEAQ (reference sequence). After removal of 5 bases from V and 3 bases from J, the junction contained 6 bases not matched to a gene. CDR3 nucleotide sequence: TGTGCCAGCAGCGGAGGACTAGCGGGTTTCTACAATGAGCAGTTCTTC. It encodes CASSGGLAGFYNEQFF. Using reference TRBV7-9 and TRBJ2-1 for the parts outside the CDR3, the full variable domain is DTGVSQNPRHKITKRGQNVTFRCDPISEHNRLYWYRQTLGQGPEFLTYFQNEAQLEKSRLLSDRFSAERPKGSFSTLEIQRTEQGDSAMYLCASSGGLAGFYNEQFFGPGTRLTVL.

CDR3 amino acids: CSVEEWLRGGGGYTF. As DNA, the CDR3 is TGCAGCGTTGAAGAGTGGCTCAGAGGGGGCGGTGGCTACACCTTC. V gene TRBV29-1 combines with J gene TRBJ1-2; the match to TRBD1 covers 7 bases. With V trimmed by 0 bases and J by 7 bases, 11 bases remained unmatched. This CDR3 contains 15 residues. Germline values: CDR1 SQVTM, CDR2 ANQGSEA. Together with reference TRBV29-1 and TRBJ1-2, the CDR3 gives the full variable domain: SAVISQKPSRDICQRGTSLTIQCQVDSQVTMMFWYRQQPGQSLTLIATANQGSEATYESGFVIDKFPISRPNLTFSTLTVSNMSPEDSSIYLCSVEEWLRGGGGYTFGSGTRLTVV.

The genes are TRBV9 and TRBJ2-5, with TRBD2 matching over 9 bases. Germline CDR1 is SGDLS and CDR2 is YYNGEE. CDR3 size: 16 residues. V lost 3 bases, J lost 3 bases, and 9 bases stayed unmatched. CDR3 DNA: TGTGCCAGCAGCGAGGGGGTAGCGGGGGCGAAAGAGACCCAGTACTTC. The encoded protein is CASSEGVAGAKETQYF.

The chain joins TRBV5-6 to TRBJ2-1; no clear D gene. Looked up from germline, CDR1 is SGHDT and CDR2 is YYEEEE. V gave up 0 bases and J gave up 6 bases, with 7 bases separating them. This CDR3 has 13 amino acids. The CDR3 DNA reads as TGTGCCAGCAGCTTGGGGAGTCCCAATGAGCAGTTCTTC. Protein product: CASSLGSPNEQFF.

The V gene is TRBV11-2, the J gene TRBJ1-5; no reliable D call. Germline assignment: CDR1 SGHAT and CDR2 FQNNGV. The CDR3 has 16 residues. V lost 0 bases, J lost 6 bases, and 15 bases lay in between. CDR3 nucleotides: TGTGCCAGCAGCTTAGATGGCGGGGATTGGGCTCAGCCCCAGCATTTT. It is translated as CASSLDGGDWAQPQHF.

V is TRBV7-3 and J is TRBJ1-4; D is undetermined. The germline V gene has CDR1 SGHTA and CDR2 FQGTGA. This CDR3 is 16 amino acids long. The V end lost 4 bases, the J end lost 4 bases, and 16 bases lay between the germline ends. CDR3 loop: CASSSTEGQINEKLFF. The CDR3 DNA is TGTGCCAGCAGCTCGACGGAGGGCCAGATTAATGAAAAACTGTTTTTT. Combining the CDR3 with reference TRBV7-3 and TRBJ1-4 gives the whole variable domain GAGVSQTPSNKVTEKGKYVELRCDPISGHTALYWYRQSLGQGPEFLIYFQGTGAADDSGLPNDRFFAVRPEGSVSTLKIQRTERGDSAVYLCASSSTEGQINEKLFFGSGTQLSVL.